This T cell receptor (beta chain) was sequenced during a study of T cells in narcolepsy. V dropped 0 bases and J dropped 1 base, with 6 bases sitting between them. Germline loops: CDR1 MNHNS, CDR2 SASEGT. CDR3 length: 14 residues. Only one count was recorded for this clone. Produced via immunoSEQ multiplex PCR; TCRdb's table is partial and in-frame only. In the table there are approximately 38,000 clones, approximately 90% of which are singletons. Specimen: CD45RA- memory CD4+ T cells from PBMCs. This chain connects TRBV6-1 to TRBJ1-2; D ambiguous. The receptor's source is a human donor with narcolepsy. CDR3 loop: CASSEAQINYGYTF. As DNA, the CDR3 is TGTGCCAGCAGTGAAGCCCAAATTAACTATGGCTACACCTTC.